There are many counts of the clone carrying this T cell receptor (beta chain). Genomic DNA was employed as the template in profiling TCR beta VDJ and CDR3. TCRdb recomputed calls from the reads with MiXCR, one row per CDR3 protein. The sample has roughly 81,000 distinct CDR3 sequences, approximately 45% seen once. The CDR3 extends over 17 amino acids. V lost 5 bases, J lost 5 bases, and 24 bases lay in between. The germline V gene encodes CDR1 SGHAT and CDR2 FQNNGV. This sample is drawn from a study of CD8+CD57+ T cells in acquired aplastic anemia. The sample taken for sequencing was sorted CD4+, CD8+, or CD8+CD57+ T cells (not recorded which) from PBMCs. The V call is TRBV11-2, the J call TRBJ1-2, with a weak D call TRBD1 (5 bases). The clonotype originates from a human donor in good health, serving as a control. CDR3 residues: CASSNNGRGTGAYGYTF. The CDR3 bases are TGTGCCAGCAGCAACAACGGGAGGGGAACAGGAGCTTATGGCTACACCTTC.